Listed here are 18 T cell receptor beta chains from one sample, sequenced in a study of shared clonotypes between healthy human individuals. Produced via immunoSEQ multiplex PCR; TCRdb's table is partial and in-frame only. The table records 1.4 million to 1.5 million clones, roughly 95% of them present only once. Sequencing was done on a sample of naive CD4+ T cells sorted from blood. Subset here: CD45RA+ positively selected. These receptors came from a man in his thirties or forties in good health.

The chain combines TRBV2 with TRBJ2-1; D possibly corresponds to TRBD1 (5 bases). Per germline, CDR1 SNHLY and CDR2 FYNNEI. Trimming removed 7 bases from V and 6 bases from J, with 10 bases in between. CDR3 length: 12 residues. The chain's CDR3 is CASNSDTNEQFF. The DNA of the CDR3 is TGTGCCAGCAACTCGGACACCAATGAGCAGTTCTTC. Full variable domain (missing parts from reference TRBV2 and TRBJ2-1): EPEVTQTPSHQVTQMGQEVILRCVPISNHLYFYWYRQILGQKVEFLVSFYNNEISEKSEIFDDQFSVERPDGSNFTLKIRSTKLEDSAMYFCASNSDTNEQFFGPGTRLTVL.

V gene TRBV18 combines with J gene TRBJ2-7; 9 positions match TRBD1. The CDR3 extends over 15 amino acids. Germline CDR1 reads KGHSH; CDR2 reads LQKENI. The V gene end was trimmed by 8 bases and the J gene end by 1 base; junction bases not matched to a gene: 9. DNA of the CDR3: TGTGCCAGCCGACCCCCGGGACAGGGATCCTACGAGCAGTACTTC. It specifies CASRPPGQGSYEQYF.

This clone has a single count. CDR3 nucleotide sequence: TGTGCCAGCAGCCTCGACTTACTAGCCTCCCAAGAGACCCAGTACTTC. Encoded protein: CASSLDLLASQETQYF. This chain connects TRBV2 to TRBJ2-5, with D perhaps TRBD2 (6 bases). Germline V gives CDR1 SNHLY, CDR2 FYNNEI. V was cut by 6 bases and J by 1 base, with 18 bases left in between. There are 16 residues in the CDR3.

This CDR3 is CACPETGLNEKLFF. As DNA, the CDR3 is TGTGCCTGCCCTGAGACAGGGTTAAATGAAAAACTGTTTTTT. The chain uses TRBV30 and TRBJ1-4; TRBD1 matches 7 bases. Looked up from germline, CDR1 is GTSNPN and CDR2 is SVGIG (reference sequence). V shed 6 bases, J shed 5 bases, and the junction held 9 bases outside the gene matches. The length of the CDR3 is 14 residues. Full variable domain (missing parts from reference TRBV30 and TRBJ1-4): SQTIHQWPATLVQPVGSPLSLECTVEGTSNPNLYWYRQAAGRGLQLLFYSVGIGQISSEVPQNLSASRPQDRQFILSSKKLLLSDSGFYLCACPETGLNEKLFFGSGTQLSVL.

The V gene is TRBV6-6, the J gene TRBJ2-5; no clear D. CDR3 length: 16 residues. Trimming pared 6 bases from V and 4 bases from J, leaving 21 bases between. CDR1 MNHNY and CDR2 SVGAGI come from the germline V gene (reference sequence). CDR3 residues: CASSPPRTPSRETQYF. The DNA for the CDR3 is TGTGCCAGCAGCCCACCCCGGACCCCCTCCCGAGAGACCCAGTACTTC.

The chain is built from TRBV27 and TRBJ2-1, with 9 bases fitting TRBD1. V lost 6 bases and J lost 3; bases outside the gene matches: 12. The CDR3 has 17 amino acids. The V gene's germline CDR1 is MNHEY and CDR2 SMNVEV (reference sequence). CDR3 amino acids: CASRGPGQGRLYNEQFF. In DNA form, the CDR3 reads TGTGCCAGCAGGGGCCCGGGACAGGGCCGCCTCTACAATGAGCAGTTCTTC.

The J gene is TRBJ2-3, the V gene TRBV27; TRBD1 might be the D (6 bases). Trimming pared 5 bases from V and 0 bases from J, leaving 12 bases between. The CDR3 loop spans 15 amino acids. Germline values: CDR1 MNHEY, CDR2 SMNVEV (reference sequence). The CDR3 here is CASSVQGSSTDTQYF. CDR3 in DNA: TGTGCCAGCAGTGTACAGGGATCTAGCACAGATACGCAGTATTTT.

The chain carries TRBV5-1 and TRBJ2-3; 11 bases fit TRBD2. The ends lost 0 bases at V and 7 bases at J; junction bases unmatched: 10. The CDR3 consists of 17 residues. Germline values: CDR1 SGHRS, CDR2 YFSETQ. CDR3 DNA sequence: TGCGCCAGCAGCTTGGGGCTAGCGGGAGGTCAAACTTATACGCAGTATTTT. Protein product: CASSLGLAGGQTYTQYF.

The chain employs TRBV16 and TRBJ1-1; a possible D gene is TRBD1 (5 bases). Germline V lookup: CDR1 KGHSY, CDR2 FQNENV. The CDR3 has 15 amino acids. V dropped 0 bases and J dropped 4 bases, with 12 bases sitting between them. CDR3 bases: TGTGCCAGCAGCCAATCGGGGACCTTCGGCACTGAAGCTTTCTTT. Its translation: CASSQSGTFGTEAFF.

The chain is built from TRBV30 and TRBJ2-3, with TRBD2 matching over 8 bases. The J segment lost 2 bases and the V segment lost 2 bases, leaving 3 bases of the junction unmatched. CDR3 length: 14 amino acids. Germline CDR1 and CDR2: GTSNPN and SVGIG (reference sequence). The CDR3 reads CAWSTSGVTDTQYF. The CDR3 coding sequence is TGTGCCTGGAGTACTAGCGGAGTCACAGATACGCAGTATTTT.

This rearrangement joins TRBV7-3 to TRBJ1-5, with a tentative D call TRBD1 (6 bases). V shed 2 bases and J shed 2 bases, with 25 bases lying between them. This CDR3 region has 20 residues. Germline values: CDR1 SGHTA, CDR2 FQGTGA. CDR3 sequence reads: CASSLLRFGGGRNRNQPQHF. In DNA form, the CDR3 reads TGTGCCAGCAGCTTATTAAGGTTTGGAGGGGGGCGAAACCGCAATCAGCCCCAGCATTTT.

The CDR3 DNA reads TGTGCCAGCTCACCCCTGGCAGGGCGAGATGGCTACACCTTC. Translation gives CASSPLAGRDGYTF. V and J are TRBV18 and TRBJ1-2; possibly TRBD1 for D (5 bases). Trimming cost V 3 bases and J 6 bases, with 14 bases left between them. The CDR3 contains 14 residues. Germline CDR1 and CDR2: KGHSH and LQKENI.

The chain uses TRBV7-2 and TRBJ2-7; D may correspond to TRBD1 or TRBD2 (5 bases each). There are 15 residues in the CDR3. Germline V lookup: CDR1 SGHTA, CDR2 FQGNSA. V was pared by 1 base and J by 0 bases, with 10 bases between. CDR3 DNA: TGTGCCAGCAGCTTAGTGTCAGGGACCTCCTACGAGCAGTACTTC. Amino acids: CASSLVSGTSYEQYF.

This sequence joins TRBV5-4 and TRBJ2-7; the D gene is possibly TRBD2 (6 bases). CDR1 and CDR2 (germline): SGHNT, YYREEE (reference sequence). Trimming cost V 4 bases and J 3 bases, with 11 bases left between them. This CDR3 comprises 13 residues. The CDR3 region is CASSRDSRYEQYF. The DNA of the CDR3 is TGTGCCAGCAGCCGGGACTCCCGCTACGAGCAGTACTTC. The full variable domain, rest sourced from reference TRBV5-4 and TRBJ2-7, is ETGVTQSPTHLIKTRGQQVTLRCSSQSGHNTVSWYQQALGQGPQFIFQYYREEENGRGNFPPRFSGLQFPNYSSELNVNALELDDSALYLCASSRDSRYEQYFGPGTRLTVT.

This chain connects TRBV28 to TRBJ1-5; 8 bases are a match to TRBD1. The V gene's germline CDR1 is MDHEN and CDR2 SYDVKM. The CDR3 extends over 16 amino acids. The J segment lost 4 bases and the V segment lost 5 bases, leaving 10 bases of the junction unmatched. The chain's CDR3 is CASSPIQTGDNQPQHF. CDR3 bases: TGTGCCAGCAGTCCGATCCAGACAGGGGATAATCAGCCCCAGCATTTT.

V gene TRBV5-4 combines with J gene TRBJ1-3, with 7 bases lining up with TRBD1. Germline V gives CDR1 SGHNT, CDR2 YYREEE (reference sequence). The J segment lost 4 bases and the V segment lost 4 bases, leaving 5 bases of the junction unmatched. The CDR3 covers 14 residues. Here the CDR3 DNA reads TGTGCCAGCAGCAACAGGGGTCGAGGAAACACCATATATTTT. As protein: CASSNRGRGNTIYF.

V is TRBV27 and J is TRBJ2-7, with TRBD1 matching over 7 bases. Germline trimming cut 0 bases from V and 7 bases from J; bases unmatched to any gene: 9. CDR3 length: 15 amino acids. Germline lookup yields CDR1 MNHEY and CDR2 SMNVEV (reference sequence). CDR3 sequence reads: CASSLSGQLTGEQYF. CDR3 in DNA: TGTGCCAGCAGTTTATCGGGACAGCTGACGGGGGAGCAGTACTTC.

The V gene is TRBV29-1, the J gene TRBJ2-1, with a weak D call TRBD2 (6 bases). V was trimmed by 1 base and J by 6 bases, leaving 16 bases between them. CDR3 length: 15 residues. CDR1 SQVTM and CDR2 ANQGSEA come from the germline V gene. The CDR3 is CSVEGEAGVPNEQFF. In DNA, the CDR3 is TGCAGCGTTGAAGGGGAGGCCGGGGTCCCCAATGAGCAGTTCTTC.